This T cell receptor (beta chain) stems from a study of neurological immune-mediated disorders. The making of cDNA relied on 5'RACE with 10-nucleotide random UMIs. Whenever a sequencing run was performed, it yielded over 170 million TCR-beta sequences from 15-18 subjects. A single record per CDR3 protein comes from TCRdb applying MiXCR to the 5' RACE reads. The profile shows 55,000 or so distinct CDR3 sequences, 3.5% to 4% of them singletons. The germline CDR1 and CDR2 sequences are DFQATT and SNEGSKA (reference sequence). The length of the CDR3 is 13 residues. Trimming removed 1 base from V and 3 bases from J; junction bases left unmatched: 1. Ten or more counts support this clonotype.

The rearrangement joins TRBV20-1 to TRBJ2-5; 8 bases fit TRBD1. The sample comprised CD4+ T cells from blood. This clonotype was obtained from a woman between 35 and 50 years old with multiple sclerosis. CDR3 DNA sequence: TGCAGTGCTAGAGGACAGGGGAAAGAGACCCAGTACTTC. It yields the protein CSARGQGKETQYF.